This passage covers 3 T cell receptor beta chains from one sample sequenced in a study of beta chain features in type 1 diabetes. General study findings and limits: Shorter TCRB CDR3s, moderately but significantly so, marked every one of the four CD4+ subsets in Type 1 diabetes patients.

These receptors have no known antigen. The investigators reverse transcribed all of the isolated RNA, so they sequenced expressed TCRB transcripts. Sequenced by immunoSEQ multiplex PCR; TCRdb stores in-frame clones only, minus some. This table has around 710,000 clones, 12% appearing once. Sequences were obtained from naive CD4+ T cells from blood. The receptors originated from a man aged 30 to 45 with type 1 diabetes.

This clone showed up just a few times. This chain uses TRBV4-2 with TRBJ1-6, with 7 nucleotides matching TRBD1. This CDR3 has 13 amino acids. Per the germline V gene, CDR1 is LGHNA and CDR2 is YNFKEQ. V dropped 0 bases and J dropped 16; count of bases not matched to a gene: 6. Here the CDR3 reads CASSQESAGGLHF. The CDR3 DNA reads TGTGCCAGCAGCCAAGAATCGGCAGGGGGACTCCACTTT.

The V gene is TRBV5-1, the J gene TRBJ2-4; 11 positions match TRBD2. V shed 3 bases, J shed 0 bases, and the junction held 14 bases outside the gene matches. CDR1 and CDR2 (germline): SGHRS, YFSETQ. The CDR3 runs 20 residues. CDR3 sequence reads: CASSYETSGAPLLAKNIQYF. The DNA for the CDR3 is TGCGCCAGCAGCTATGAGACTAGCGGGGCCCCCCTCTTAGCCAAAAACATTCAGTACTTC.

Only a few counts were recorded for this clone. This chain links TRBV9 with TRBJ2-3; D remains unclear. CDR1 SGDLS and CDR2 YYNGEE come from the germline V gene. This CDR3 spans 17 amino acids. Trimming took 0 bases from V and 1 from J, leaving 15 bases between them. CDR3 region: CASSVALGPPGTDTQYF. CDR3 in DNA: TGTGCCAGCAGCGTAGCCCTCGGGCCGCCGGGCACAGATACGCAGTATTTT.